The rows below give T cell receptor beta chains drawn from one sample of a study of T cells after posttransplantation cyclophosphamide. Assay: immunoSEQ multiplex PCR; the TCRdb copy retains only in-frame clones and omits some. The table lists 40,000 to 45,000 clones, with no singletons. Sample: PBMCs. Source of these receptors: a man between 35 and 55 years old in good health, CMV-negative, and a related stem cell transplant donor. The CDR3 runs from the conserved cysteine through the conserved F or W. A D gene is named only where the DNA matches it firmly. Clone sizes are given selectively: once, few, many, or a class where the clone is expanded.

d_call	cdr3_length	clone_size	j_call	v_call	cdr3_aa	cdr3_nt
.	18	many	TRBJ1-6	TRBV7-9	CASSPQDPGPIYNSPLHF	TGTGCCAGCAGCCCTCAGGACCCAGGGCCTATATATAATTCACCCCTCCACTTT
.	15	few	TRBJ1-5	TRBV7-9	CASSLGGAFDQPQHF	TGTGCCAGCAGCTTGGGTGGGGCCTTCGATCAGCCCCAGCATTTT
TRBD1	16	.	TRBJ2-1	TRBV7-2	CASSLRDRPLVNEQFF	TGTGCCAGCAGCTTAAGGGACAGACCCTTGGTCAATGAGCAGTTCTTC
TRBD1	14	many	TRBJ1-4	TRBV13	CASSFGTANEKLFF	TGTGCCAGCAGCTTCGGGACAGCTAATGAAAAACTGTTTTTT
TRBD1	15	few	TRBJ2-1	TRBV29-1	CSVVPRDREGGEQFF	TGCAGCGTTGTGCCTCGGGACAGGGAGGGTGGTGAGCAGTTCTTC
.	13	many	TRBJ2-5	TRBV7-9	CASSFGQTETQYF	TGTGCCAGCAGCTTCGGACAGACCGAGACCCAGTACTTC
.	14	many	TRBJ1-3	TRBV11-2	CASSLAYSGNTIYF	TGTGCCAGCAGCTTAGCCTACTCTGGAAACACCATATATTTT
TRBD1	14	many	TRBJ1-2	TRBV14	CASSQNAGGRGYTF	TGTGCCAGCAGCCAAAATGCAGGGGGTAGAGGCTACACCTTC
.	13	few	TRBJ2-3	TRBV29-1	CSARRGSTDTQYF	TGCAGCGCAAGAAGGGGTAGCACAGATACGCAGTATTTT
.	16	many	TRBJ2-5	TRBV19	CASSIALGGTQETQYF	TGTGCCAGTAGTATAGCCCTGGGGGGAACACAAGAGACCCAGTACTTC
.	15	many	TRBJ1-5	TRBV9	CASSRDSYSNQPQHF	TGTGCCAGCAGCCGAGACTCGTATAGCAATCAGCCCCAGCATTTT
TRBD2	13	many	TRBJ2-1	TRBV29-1	CSAGTSGSNEQFF	TGCAGCGCCGGGACTAGCGGGAGTAATGAGCAGTTCTTC
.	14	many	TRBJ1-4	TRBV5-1	CASQPGSTNEKLFF	TGCGCCAGCCAACCGGGATCAACTAATGAAAAACTGTTTTTT
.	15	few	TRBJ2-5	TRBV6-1	CASSEGRRIQETQYF	TGTGCCAGCAGTGAAGGTAGGCGGATCCAAGAGACCCAGTACTTC
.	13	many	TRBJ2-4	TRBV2	CASSEQKQAREYF	TGTGCCAGCAGTGAACAAAAACAGGCCCGGGAGTACTTC
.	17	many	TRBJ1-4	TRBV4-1	CASSQESVLATNEKLFF	TGCGCCAGCAGCCAAGAGTCAGTCCTTGCAACTAATGAAAAACTGTTTTTT
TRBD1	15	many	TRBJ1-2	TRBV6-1	CASSEYVGQVYGYTF	TGTGCCAGCAGTGAATATGTGGGACAGGTCTATGGCTACACCTTC
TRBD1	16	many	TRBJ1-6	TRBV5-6	CASSPRTGRVDSPLHF	TGTGCCAGCAGCCCACGGACAGGCCGGGTTGATTCACCCCTCCACTTT
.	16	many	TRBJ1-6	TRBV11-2	CASTLDGGSYNSPLHF	TGTGCCAGCACTTTAGACGGGGGGTCCTATAATTCACCCCTCCACTTT
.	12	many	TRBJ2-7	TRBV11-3	CASSLAGAEQYF	TGTGCCAGCAGCTTAGCGGGAGCCGAGCAGTACTTC
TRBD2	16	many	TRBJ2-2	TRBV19	CASSMLAGDVTGELFF	TGTGCCAGTAGTATGCTAGCGGGAGACGTCACCGGGGAGCTGTTTTTT
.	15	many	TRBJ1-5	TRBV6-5	CASSYSLNSNQPQHF	TGTGCCAGCAGTTACTCACTAAATAGCAATCAGCCCCAGCATTTT
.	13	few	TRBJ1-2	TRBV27	CASSLREGYGYTF	TGTGCCAGCAGTTTAAGGGAGGGCTATGGCTACACCTTC
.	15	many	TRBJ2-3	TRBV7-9	CASSRQGRAPDTQYF	TGTGCCAGCAGCCGGCAGGGGCGCGCCCCAGATACGCAGTATTTT
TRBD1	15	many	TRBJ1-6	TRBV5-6	CASNKQGGNNSPLHF	TGTGCCAGCAACAAACAGGGGGGGAATAATTCACCCCTCCACTTT
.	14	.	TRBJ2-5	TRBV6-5	CASSYSDTQETQYF	TGTGCCAGCAGTTACTCGGACACCCAAGAGACCCAGTACTTC
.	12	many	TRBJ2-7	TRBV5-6	CASSLRDYEQYF	TGTGCCAGCAGCCTCCGAGACTACGAGCAGTACTTC
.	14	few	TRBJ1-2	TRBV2	CASSLKGAPGGYTF	TGTGCCAGCTCATTAAAGGGAGCTCCGGGAGGCTACACCTTC
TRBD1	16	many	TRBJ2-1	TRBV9	CASSVGGTVGYNEQFF	TGTGCCAGCAGCGTAGGGGGGACAGTAGGGTACAATGAGCAGTTCTTC
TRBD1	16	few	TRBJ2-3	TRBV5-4	CASSRRQGQRTDTQYF	TGTGCCAGCAGCCGACGACAGGGGCAACGCACAGATACGCAGTATTTT
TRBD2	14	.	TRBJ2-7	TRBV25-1	CASRPSGDLYEQYF	TGTGCCAGCCGACCTAGCGGGGACCTCTACGAGCAGTACTTC
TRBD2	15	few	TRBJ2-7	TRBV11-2	CASSFGRLAHHEQYF	TGTGCCAGCAGCTTCGGGAGACTAGCTCATCACGAGCAGTACTTC
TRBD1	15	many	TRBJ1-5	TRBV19	CASSMGTASNQPQHF	TGTGCCAGTAGTATGGGGACAGCATCCAATCAGCCCCAGCATTTT
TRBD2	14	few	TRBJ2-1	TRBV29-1	CSVKTSSAYNEQFF	TGCAGCGTCAAGACTAGCTCAGCCTACAATGAGCAGTTCTTC
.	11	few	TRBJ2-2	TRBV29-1	CSVKTTGELFF	TGCAGCGTTAAGACAACCGGGGAGCTGTTTTTT
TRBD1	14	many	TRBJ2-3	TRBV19	CASSDRGATDTQYF	TGTGCCAGTAGTGACAGGGGTGCCACAGATACGCAGTATTTT
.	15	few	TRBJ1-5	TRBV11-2	CASSLGRGLDQPQHF	TGTGCCAGCAGCTTAGGGAGGGGACTAGATCAGCCCCAGCATTTT
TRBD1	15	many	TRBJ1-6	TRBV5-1	CASSLLDRGDSPLHF	TGCGCCAGCAGCCTGCTGGACAGGGGAGATTCACCCCTCCACTTT
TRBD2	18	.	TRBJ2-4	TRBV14	CASSQRTSGIQAKNIQYF	TGTGCCAGCAGCCAGAGGACTAGCGGGATTCAAGCCAAAAACATTCAGTACTTC
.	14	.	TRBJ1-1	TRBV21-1	CASIPDRLNTEAFF	TGTGCCAGCATCCCGGACAGATTGAACACTGAAGCTTTCTTT
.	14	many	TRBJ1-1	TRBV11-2	CASSGRTQNTEAFF	TGTGCCAGCAGCGGGAGGACACAAAACACTGAAGCTTTCTTT
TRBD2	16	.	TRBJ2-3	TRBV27	CASSRGSGGNTDTQYF	TGTGCCAGCAGTAGGGGGAGCGGGGGAAACACAGATACGCAGTATTTT
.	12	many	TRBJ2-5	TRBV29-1	CSAIQAQETQYF	TGCAGCGCGATACAGGCGCAAGAGACCCAGTACTTC
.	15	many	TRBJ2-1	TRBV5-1	CASSRLGGYYNEQFF	TGCGCCAGCAGCCGACTGGGAGGTTACTACAATGAGCAGTTCTTC
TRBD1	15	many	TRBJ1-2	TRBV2	CASSARTGVNYGYTF	TGTGCCAGCAGTGCCAGGACAGGGGTTAACTATGGCTACACCTTC
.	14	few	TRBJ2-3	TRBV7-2	CASSPRVSTDTQYF	TGTGCCAGCAGCCCCCGGGTTAGTACAGATACGCAGTATTTT
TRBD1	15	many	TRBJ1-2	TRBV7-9	CASSSSGDRMGGYTF	TGTGCCAGCAGCTCGAGTGGGGACAGGATGGGTGGCTACACCTTC
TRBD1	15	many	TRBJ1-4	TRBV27	CASSFYVGQREKLFF	TGTGCCAGCAGTTTTTATGTGGGACAGAGGGAAAAACTGTTTTTT
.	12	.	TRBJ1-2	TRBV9	CASSVASYGYTF	TGTGCCAGCAGCGTAGCCAGCTATGGCTACACCTTC
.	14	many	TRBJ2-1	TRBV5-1	CASSTAGRRDEQFF	TGCGCCAGCAGCACAGCCGGGAGAAGAGATGAGCAGTTCTTC
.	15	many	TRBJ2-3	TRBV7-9	CASSSYRQSTDTQYF	TGTGCCAGCAGCTCATATCGACAGAGCACAGATACGCAGTATTTT
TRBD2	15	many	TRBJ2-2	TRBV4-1	CASSQAGGEAGELFF	TGCGCCAGCAGCCAAGCGGGAGGGGAGGCCGGGGAGCTGTTTTTT
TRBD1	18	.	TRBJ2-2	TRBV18	CASSRSAGTGANTGELFF	TGTGCCAGCTCACGCTCCGCCGGGACAGGGGCGAACACCGGGGAGCTGTTTTTT
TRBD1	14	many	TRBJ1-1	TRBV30	CAWKETGGGTEAFF	TGTGCCTGGAAGGAGACAGGGGGAGGCACTGAAGCTTTCTTT